This T cell receptor (beta chain) emerged from a study of T-cell memory formation after mild COVID-19. Study information: In these data, TCR clusters were largely donor specific. General observations from the study: Several responding clones turned up in pre-infection memory, indicating that cross-reactive memory may have taken part. Proof of SARS-CoV-2 specificity was absent for the second-wave clones that crested on day 37.

Germline V gives CDR1 MNHEY, CDR2 SVGEGT. This CDR3 region has 15 residues. V lost 1 base and J lost 2; bases outside the gene matches: 5. UMIs and sample barcodes were carried by the TCR alpha and TCR beta cDNA libraries that 5'RACE produced using constant-segment primers. TCRdb itself ran the 5' RACE reads through MiXCR, one entry per CDR3 protein. Among hundreds of thousands of distinct CDR3 sequences listed, less than 20% were seen once. Points on this clonotype: Its antigen is still unknown.

The chain links TRBV6-2 or TRBV6-3 to TRBJ2-7; 7 bases map to TRBD1. This TCR was recovered from a man aged 18 to 35 who had mild COVID-19 (a few samples of this study predate the infection). Cell type and time point are not known. The specimen was PBMCs or a T cell subset sorted from them (not recorded which). CDR3 sequence reads: CASSYFRGGPYEQYF. The CDR3 DNA is TGTGCCAGCAGTTACTTTAGAGGGGGCCCCTACGAGCAGTACTTC.